Included here is one T cell receptor beta chain sequence, with context. Antigen specificity is unknown. The data stem from a study of chemoradiotherapy in HPV16-positive cancers. Study-wide context: A couple of HPV16-positive patients' cells yielded candidate HPV-specific clones and common motifs.

The table came from immunoSEQ multiplex PCR; TCRdb's copy has only in-frame clones and leaves some out. This table has 9,500 or so clones, around 80% appearing once. Germline values: CDR1 MGHRA, CDR2 YSYEKL. CDR3 length: 15 residues. V lost 2 bases and J lost 5; bases outside the gene matches: 4. General observations from the study: In HPV16-positive patients, HPV-responsive T-cell expansion tracked better recurrence-free survival.

The material was tumor tissue, obtained from a patient who underwent chemoradiotherapy. The chain carries TRBV4-1 and TRBJ1-2; 11 nucleotides agree with TRBD1. The origin of this receptor is a human donor with HPV-associated anogenital cancer. The CDR3 is CASSQLGTGGYGYTF. The CDR3 DNA reads as TGCGCCAGCAGCCAACTCGGGACAGGGGGTTATGGCTACACCTTC.